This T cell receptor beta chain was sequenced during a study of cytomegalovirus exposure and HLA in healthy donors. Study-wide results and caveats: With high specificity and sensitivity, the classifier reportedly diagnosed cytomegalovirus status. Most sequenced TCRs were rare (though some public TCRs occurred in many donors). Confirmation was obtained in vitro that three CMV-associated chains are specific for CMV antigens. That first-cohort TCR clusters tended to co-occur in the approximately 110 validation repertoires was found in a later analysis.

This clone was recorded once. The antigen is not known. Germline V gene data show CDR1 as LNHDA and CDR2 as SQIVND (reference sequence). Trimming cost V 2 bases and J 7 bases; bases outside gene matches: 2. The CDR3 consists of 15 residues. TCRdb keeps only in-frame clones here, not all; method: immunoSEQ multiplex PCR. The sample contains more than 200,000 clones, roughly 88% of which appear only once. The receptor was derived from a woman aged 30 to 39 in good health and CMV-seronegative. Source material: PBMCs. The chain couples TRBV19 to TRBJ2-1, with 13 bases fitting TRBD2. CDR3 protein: CASSIWTSGSNEQFF. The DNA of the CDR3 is TGTGCCAGTAGTATATGGACTAGCGGGAGTAATGAGCAGTTCTTC. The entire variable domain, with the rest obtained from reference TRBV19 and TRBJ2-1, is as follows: DGGITQSPKYLFRKEGQNVTLSCEQNLNHDAMYWYRQDPGQGLRLIYYSQIVNDFQKGDIAEGYSVSREKKESFPLTVTSAQKNPTAFYLCASSIWTSGSNEQFFGPGTRLTVL.